These T cell receptor beta chains were read from a single sample in a study of blood T cell repertoires in COVID-19. Data came from immunoSEQ multiplex PCR; TCRdb stores just in-frame clones and leaves some out. The profile shows 110,000 or so clones, about 85% of them singletons. Sequenced material: peripheral blood. The receptors were sampled from a man aged 40-49 years with acute or convalescent COVID-19. CDR3s include the opening cysteine and the closing phenylalanine or tryptophan. A D gene is named only where the DNA matches it firmly. Clone size is stated in some rows and not others, as once, few, many or a class when expanded.

>TRBJ2-5|NA|TRBV5-1|once
CASSQDGTRGWTQYF
TGCGCCAGCAGCCAAGACGGGACTCGGGGCTGGACCCAGTACTTC
>TRBJ2-7|NA|TRBV5-4|NA
CATSPGSGQSYEQYF
TGTGCCACCAGCCCGGGGAGCGGACAGTCCTACGAGCAGTACTTC
>TRBJ2-5|NA|TRBV11-2|NA
CASSPKTSRETQYF
TGTGCCAGCAGCCCGAAAACTAGCAGAGAGACCCAGTACTTC
>TRBJ2-7|TRBD1|TRBV7-2|NA
CASSSSLYRGQSYEQYF
TGTGCCAGCAGCTCGTCTCTTTACAGGGGGCAGTCCTACGAGCAGTACTTC
>TRBJ1-2|NA|TRBV9|few
CASSPRLTQGGYTF
TGTGCCAGCAGCCCCCGCCTGACCCAGGGTGGCTACACCTTC
>TRBJ1-2|TRBD1|TRBV10-3|NA
CAISMRDRGPGSYGYTF
TGTGCCATCAGTATGAGGGACAGGGGGCCAGGGAGCTATGGCTACACCTTT
>TRBJ2-2|NA|TRBV7-3|once
CASSLLGGDTGELFF
TGTGCCAGCAGCTTATTGGGGGGAGACACCGGGGAGCTGTTTTTT
>TRBJ2-7|TRBD1|TRBV6-1|NA
CASSVAPGTGTYEQYF
TGTGCCAGCAGTGTAGCCCCCGGGACAGGGACCTACGAGCAGTACTTC
>TRBJ2-3|NA|TRBV9|NA
CASSVDYSTDTQYF
TGTGCCAGCAGCGTAGACTATTCCACAGATACGCAGTATTTT
>TRBJ1-1|NA|TRBV28|NA
CASSLFSRWNTEAFF
TGTGCCAGCAGTTTATTCTCCCGTTGGAACACTGAAGCTTTCTTT
>TRBJ2-1|TRBD1|TRBV24-1|NA
CATARGTGYNEQFF
TGTGCCACCGCGAGAGGGACAGGTTACAATGAGCAGTTCTTC
>TRBJ1-1|NA|TRBV9|NA
CASSVGSSPEAFF
TGTGCCAGCAGCGTAGGTTCATCCCCTGAAGCTTTCTTT
>TRBJ2-1|NA|TRBV27|NA
CASLQGFDEQFF
TGTGCCAGCCTACAGGGTTTCGATGAGCAGTTCTTC
>TRBJ1-3|TRBD1|TRBV29-1|NA
CSVAPGGVGNTIYF
TGCAGCGTTGCCCCAGGGGGTGTCGGAAACACCATATATTTT
>TRBJ2-1|TRBD2|TRBV27|NA
CASSLGAGRGEFF
TGTGCCAGCAGTTTAGGGGCAGGGAGGGGTGAGTTCTTC
>TRBJ1-3|NA|TRBV30|few
CAWSRGISGNTIYF
TGTGCCTGGAGTCGGGGGATCTCTGGAAACACCATATATTTT
>TRBJ1-5|TRBD1|TRBV7-9|NA
CASSSTGAQPQHF
TGTGCCAGCAGCTCGACAGGGGCCCAGCCCCAGCATTTT
>TRBJ2-7|TRBD1|TRBV19|once
CASTDRDSYEQYF
TGTGCCAGCACCGACAGGGACTCCTACGAGCAGTACTTC
>TRBJ1-5|NA|TRBV4-3|NA
CASSQERGNQPQHF
TGCGCCAGCAGCCAAGAAAGAGGAAATCAGCCCCAGCATTTT
>TRBJ1-5|TRBD1|TRBV6-5|NA
CASTWDRGNQPQHF
TGTGCCAGCACCTGGGACAGGGGCAATCAGCCCCAGCATTTT
>TRBJ1-1|TRBD1|TRBV7-9|NA
CASRPRGRGQGNTEAFF
TGTGCCAGCAGGCCTCGGGGCAGGGGGCAGGGGAACACTGAAGCTTTCTTT
>TRBJ2-2|TRBD2|TRBV2|few
CASETSGTNTGELFF
TGTGCCAGCGAAACTAGCGGGACGAACACCGGGGAGCTGTTTTTT
>TRBJ2-7|TRBD1|TRBV6-5|NA
CASTGGYVVQYF
TGTGCCAGCACAGGGGGTTATGTCGTGCAGTACTTC
>TRBJ1-2|NA|TRBV29-1|few
CSVDLPQVPYGYTF
TGCAGCGTTGACCTCCCACAGGTTCCCTATGGCTACACCTTC
>TRBJ2-5|NA|TRBV30|NA
CAWSALRETQYF
TGTGCCTGGAGTGCGCTGCGGGAGACCCAGTACTTC
>TRBJ2-1|TRBD1|TRBV24-1|NA
CATSDPGGAGNEQFF
TGTGCCACCAGTGATCCAGGGGGCGCGGGCAATGAGCAGTTCTTC
>TRBJ1-4|TRBD1|TRBV2|NA
CASSESGTGWEKLFF
TGTGCCAGCAGTGAATCCGGGACAGGGTGGGAAAAACTGTTTTTT
>TRBJ2-2|TRBD2|TRBV5-1|NA
CASSLVLLAGNTGELFF
TGCGCCAGCAGCTTGGTTTTACTAGCGGGGAACACCGGGGAGCTGTTTTTT
>TRBJ1-2|NA|TRBV9|NA
CASSEAGLAYGYTF
TGTGCCAGCAGCGAGGCAGGGCTGGCCTATGGCTACACCTTC
>TRBJ1-1|TRBD1|TRBV12-3/TRBV12-4|NA
CASSSQGVEAFF
TGTGCCAGCAGCTCTCAGGGGGTTGAAGCTTTCTTT
>TRBJ2-3|TRBD1|TRBV24-1|NA
CATTDRGPKSTQYF
TGTGCCACCACGGACAGGGGCCCAAAGTCTACGCAGTATTTT
>TRBJ1-6|TRBD1|TRBV19|NA
CASSPRRPGQGGSPLHF
TGTGCCAGTAGTCCGCGCCGCCCGGGACAGGGCGGCTCACCCCTCCACTTT
>TRBJ2-7|NA|TRBV21-1|NA
CASSKGVLLKSTGGDSYEQYF
TGTGCCAGCAGCAAAGGGGTCCTCCTTAAGTCGACAGGGGGAGACTCCTACGAGCAGTACTTC
>TRBJ2-5|TRBD2|TRBV6-2/TRBV6-3|NA
CASSGGGTQYF
TGTGCCAGCAGTGGGGGGGGGACCCAGTACTTC
>TRBJ1-2|TRBD1|TRBV7-9|NA
CASSLRQGAATNYGYTF
TGTGCCAGCAGCCTTCGACAGGGGGCCGCTACTAACTATGGCTACACCTTC
>TRBJ1-1|NA|TRBV24-1|NA
CATSDSIASGEAFF
TGTGCCACCAGTGATTCAATCGCGTCCGGTGAAGCTTTCTTT